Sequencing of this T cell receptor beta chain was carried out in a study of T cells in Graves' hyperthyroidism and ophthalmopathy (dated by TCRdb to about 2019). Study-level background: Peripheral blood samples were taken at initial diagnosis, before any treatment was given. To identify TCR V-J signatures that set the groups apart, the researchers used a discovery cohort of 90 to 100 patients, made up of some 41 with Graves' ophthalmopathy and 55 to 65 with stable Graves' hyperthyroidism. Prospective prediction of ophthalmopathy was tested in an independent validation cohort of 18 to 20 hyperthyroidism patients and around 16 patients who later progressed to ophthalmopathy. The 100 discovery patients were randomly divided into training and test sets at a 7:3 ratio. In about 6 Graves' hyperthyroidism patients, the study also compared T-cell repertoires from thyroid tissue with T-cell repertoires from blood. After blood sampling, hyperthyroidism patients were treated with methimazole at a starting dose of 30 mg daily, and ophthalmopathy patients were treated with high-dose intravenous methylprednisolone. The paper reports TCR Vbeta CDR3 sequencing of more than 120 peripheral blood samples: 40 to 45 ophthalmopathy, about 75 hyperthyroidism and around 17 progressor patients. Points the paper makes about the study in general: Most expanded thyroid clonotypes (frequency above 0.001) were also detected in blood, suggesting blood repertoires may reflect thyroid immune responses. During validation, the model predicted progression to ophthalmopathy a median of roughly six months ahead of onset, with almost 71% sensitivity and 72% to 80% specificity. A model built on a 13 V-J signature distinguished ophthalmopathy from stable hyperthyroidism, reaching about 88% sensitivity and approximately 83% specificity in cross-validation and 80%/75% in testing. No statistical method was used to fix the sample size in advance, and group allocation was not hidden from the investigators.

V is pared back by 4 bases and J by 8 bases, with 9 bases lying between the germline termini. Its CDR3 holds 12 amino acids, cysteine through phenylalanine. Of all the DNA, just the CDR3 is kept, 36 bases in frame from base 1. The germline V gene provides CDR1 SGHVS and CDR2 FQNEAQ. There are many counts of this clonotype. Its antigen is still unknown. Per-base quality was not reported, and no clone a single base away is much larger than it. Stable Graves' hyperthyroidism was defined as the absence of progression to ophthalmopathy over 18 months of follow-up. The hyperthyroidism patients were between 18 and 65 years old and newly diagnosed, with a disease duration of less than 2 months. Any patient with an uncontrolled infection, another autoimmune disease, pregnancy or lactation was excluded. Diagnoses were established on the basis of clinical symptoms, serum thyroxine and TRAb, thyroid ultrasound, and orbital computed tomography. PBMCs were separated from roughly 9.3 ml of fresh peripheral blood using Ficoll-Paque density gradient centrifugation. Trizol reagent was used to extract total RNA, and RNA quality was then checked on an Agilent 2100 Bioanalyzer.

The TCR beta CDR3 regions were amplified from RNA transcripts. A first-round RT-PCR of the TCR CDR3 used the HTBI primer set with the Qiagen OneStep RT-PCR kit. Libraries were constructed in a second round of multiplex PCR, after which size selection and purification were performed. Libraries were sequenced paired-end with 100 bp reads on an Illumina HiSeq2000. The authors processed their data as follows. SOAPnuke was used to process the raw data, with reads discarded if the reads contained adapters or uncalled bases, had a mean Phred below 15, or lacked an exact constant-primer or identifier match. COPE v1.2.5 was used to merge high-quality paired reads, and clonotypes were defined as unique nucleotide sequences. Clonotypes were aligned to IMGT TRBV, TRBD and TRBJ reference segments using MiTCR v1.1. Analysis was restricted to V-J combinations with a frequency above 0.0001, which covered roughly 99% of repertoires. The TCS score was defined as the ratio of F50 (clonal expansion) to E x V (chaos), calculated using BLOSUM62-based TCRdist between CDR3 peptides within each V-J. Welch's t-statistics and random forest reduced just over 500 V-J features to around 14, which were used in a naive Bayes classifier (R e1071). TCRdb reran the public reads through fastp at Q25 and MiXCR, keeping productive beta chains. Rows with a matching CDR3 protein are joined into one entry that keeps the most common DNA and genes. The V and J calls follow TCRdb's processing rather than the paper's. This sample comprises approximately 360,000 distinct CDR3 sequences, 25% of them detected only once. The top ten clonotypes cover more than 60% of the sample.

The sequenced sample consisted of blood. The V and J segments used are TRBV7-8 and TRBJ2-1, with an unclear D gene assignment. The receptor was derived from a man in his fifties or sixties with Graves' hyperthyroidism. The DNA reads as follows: TGTGCCAGCAGCTACTATATGGATGAGCAGTTCTTC. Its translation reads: CASSYYMDEQFF.